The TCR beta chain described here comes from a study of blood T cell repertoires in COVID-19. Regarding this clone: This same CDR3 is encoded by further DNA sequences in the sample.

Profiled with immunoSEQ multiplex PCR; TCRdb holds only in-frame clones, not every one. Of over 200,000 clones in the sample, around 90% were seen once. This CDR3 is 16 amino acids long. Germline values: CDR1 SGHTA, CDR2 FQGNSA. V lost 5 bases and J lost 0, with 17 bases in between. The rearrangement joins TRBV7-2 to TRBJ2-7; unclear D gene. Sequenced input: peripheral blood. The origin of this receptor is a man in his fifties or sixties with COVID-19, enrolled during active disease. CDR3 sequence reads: CASSLGSSVSSYEQYF. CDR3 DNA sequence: TGTGCCAGCAGCCTAGGGTCATCGGTAAGCTCCTACGAGCAGTACTTC.